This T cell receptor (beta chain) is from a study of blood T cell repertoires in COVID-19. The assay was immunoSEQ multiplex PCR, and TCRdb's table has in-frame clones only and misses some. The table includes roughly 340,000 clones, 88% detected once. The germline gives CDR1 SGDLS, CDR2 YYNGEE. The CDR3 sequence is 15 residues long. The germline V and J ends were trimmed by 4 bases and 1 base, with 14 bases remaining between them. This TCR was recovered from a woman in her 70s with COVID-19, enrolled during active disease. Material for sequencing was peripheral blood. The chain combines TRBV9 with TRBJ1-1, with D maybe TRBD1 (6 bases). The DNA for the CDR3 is TGTGCCAGCAGCCCCCGACCAGGGGAGAACACTGAAGCTTTCTTT. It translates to CASSPRPGENTEAFF. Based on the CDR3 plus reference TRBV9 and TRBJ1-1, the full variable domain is DSGVTQTPKHLITATGQRVTLRCSPRSGDLSVYWYQQSLDQGLQFLIQYYNGEERAKGNILERFSAQQFPDLHSELNLSSLELGDSALYFCASSPRPGENTEAFFGQGTRLTVV.